This TCR beta chain was documented in a study of cytomegalovirus exposure and HLA in healthy donors. Points on this clone: The antigen remains undetermined.

Findings of the study overall: In an earlier analysis, productive rearrangement rates for most beta V segments clustered near 87% or 30%. Later on, a genetic analysis was performed. It linked a missense variant in DCLRE1C with V- and J-gene trimming of TCR beta. Despite most TCR sequences being rare, some public TCRs occurred in many donors.

PCR was performed using 60 Vbeta and 13 Jbeta primers. Profiled with immunoSEQ multiplex PCR; TCRdb holds only in-frame clones, not every one. Found here are roughly 110,000 clones, 70% to 85% of them singletons; the top ten hold 2.5%. Per the germline V gene, CDR1 is SGHRS and CDR2 is YFSETQ. V was trimmed by 5 bases and J by 6 bases, leaving 17 bases between them. The length of the CDR3 is 15 residues. This TCR came from a woman under 30 in good health and CMV-seronegative. The V gene is TRBV5-1, the J gene TRBJ1-4; tentatively, D is TRBD1 (6 bases). Sequencing was performed on PBMCs. The CDR3 reads CASRGTGGAYEKLFF. The CDR3 DNA reads TGCGCCAGCAGGGGGACGGGGGGCGCTTATGAAAAACTGTTTTTT.